The T cell receptor beta chain under discussion was sequenced for a study of T cells in localized non-small cell lung cancer (dated by TCRdb to between 2020 and 2021). In the study overall: The study examined T cell repertoires in hundreds of patients with early-stage NSCLC and compared tumors with uninvolved tumor-adjacent lungs. Of the NSCLC patients, around 140 were male and approximately 110 were female, and the mean age was roughly 61 years. All 250 or so NSCLC patients in the cohort were treatment-naive and had localized lung tumors that were resected. The investigation overall reported the following: A median of approximately 55 of the top 100 tumor clones were detected in paired uninvolved adjacent lung, and some 28 of these tumor clones were also found among the top 100 clones of the paired uninvolved adjacent lung. The highest T cell clonality was observed in uninvolved tumor-adjacent lung, where clonality exceeded that of tumor, suggesting that antigenic responses were more focused in uninvolved tumor-adjacent lung. Because multi-region sequencing of the tumors was not done, intratumor heterogeneity could not be ruled out. Because the study design was exploratory, TCR variables were selected using unadjusted p-values without false-discovery rate correction. Longer overall survival was associated with higher blood T cell density, whereas shorter survival was associated with higher adjacent-lung clonality.

Uninvolved adjacent lung was taken at least 2 cm from the tumor margin and confirmed free of atypia by two independent pathologists. At diagnosis, tumor, uninvolved tumor-adjacent lung and peripheral blood were collected and then preserved as a mix of FFPE and fresh-frozen material. Turning to this clone: Its cognate antigen has yet to be identified. No base-level quality is on record; no much larger clone is a single base apart.

TCR beta CDR3 regions were sequenced from DNA using the immunoSEQ Assay. Concerning the study's data processing: To compute T cell density, TCR beta template counts were normalized to usable DNA, which was estimated by amplifying housekeeping genes. Using the preseqR package, richness was estimated by extrapolating to 120,000 templates for tissue samples and 400,000 templates for PBMC samples. Clonality was taken to be one minus Pielou's evenness. Tissue-enriched TCRs were identified by differential abundance testing using productive amino-acid clonotypes, minimum total count 5 and alpha 0.1. Repertoire overlap between compartments was quantified with the Jaccard Index and Morisita Overlap Index. GLIPH clustered TCR beta CDR3s with public tetramer-defined viral CDR3s; viral motifs required at least three viral sequences plus V-gene enrichment. This immuneACCESS table, as held by TCRdb, lists in-frame sequences with V and J called but not all clones. Of the missing ones, under half trace to an unresolved V gene in checked studies; the others have no known cause. For V, J and clone size, that table is used; D and trimming come from the DNA. This sample has fewer than 2,000 clones in its table, and 20% to 25% of those were observed once. Roughly 25% of the sample rests with the top ten.

The CDR3 holds 12 amino acids from the cysteine to the phenylalanine. Only the CDR3 part of the read is kept: 36 bases, read in frame from the first base. The germline V gene (reference sequence) yields LNHDA for CDR1 and SQIVND for CDR2. V lost 6 bases and J lost 1 base; the stretch between them is 6 bases long. This sequence originates from a woman aged 35 to 70 with stage I lung adenocarcinoma. The chain is assembled from TRBV19 and TRBJ1-1; too little of a D gene remains to name it. Specimen: normal lung tissue next to the tumor, collected before any cancer treatment. The DNA reads as follows: TGTGCCAGTAGGAAGGAGAACACTGAAGCTTTCTTT. This sequence encodes CASRKENTEAFF.